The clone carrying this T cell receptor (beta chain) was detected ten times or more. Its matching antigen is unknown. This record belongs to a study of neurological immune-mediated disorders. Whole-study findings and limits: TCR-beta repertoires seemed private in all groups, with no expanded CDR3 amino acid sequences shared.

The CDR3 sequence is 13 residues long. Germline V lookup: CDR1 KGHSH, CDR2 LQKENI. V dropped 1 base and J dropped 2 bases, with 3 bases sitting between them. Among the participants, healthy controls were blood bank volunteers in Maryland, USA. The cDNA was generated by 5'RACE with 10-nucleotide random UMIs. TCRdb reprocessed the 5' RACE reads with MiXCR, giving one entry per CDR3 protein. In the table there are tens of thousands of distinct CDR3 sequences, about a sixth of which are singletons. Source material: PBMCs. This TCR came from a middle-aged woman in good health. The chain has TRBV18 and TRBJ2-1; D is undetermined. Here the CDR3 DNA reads TGTGCCAGCTCACCACGAACCTACAATGAGCAGTTCTTC. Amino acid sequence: CASSPRTYNEQFF.